The 15 T cell receptor beta chains presented below share a single source sample, sequenced in a study of blood T cell repertoires in COVID-19. TCRdb's table, derived via immunoSEQ multiplex PCR, lists solely in-frame clones and lacks some. The sample lists 50,000 to 65,000 clones, about 86% occurring once. The sequenced sample was peripheral blood. The receptors come from a middle-aged man with acute or convalescent COVID-19.

The chain recombines TRBV9 with TRBJ1-2; 8 nucleotides match TRBD1. Per the germline V gene, CDR1 is SGDLS and CDR2 is YYNGEE. CDR3 size: 15 residues. The junction had 7 bases not matched to a gene; V was cut back by 2 bases and J by 4 bases. The CDR3 region has the DNA TGTGCCAGCAGCGTGGGCCCCGGGACAGGCTATGGCTACACCTTC. Translation: CASSVGPGTGYGYTF.

This clone was recorded only once. The chain uses TRBV24-1 and TRBJ2-6; 7 bases are a match to TRBD1. Losses at the gene ends were 7 bases for V and 0 bases for J; bases not matched to a gene: 8. This CDR3 is 17 amino acids long. Germline CDR1 and CDR2: KGHDR and SFDVKD. CDR3 in amino acids: CATRGKGAGSGANVLTF. CDR3 DNA: TGTGCCACCAGGGGGAAGGGGGCGGGCTCTGGGGCCAACGTCCTGACTTTC.

The rearrangement joins TRBV30 to TRBJ1-1; 7 nucleotides line up with TRBD1. Germline V gives CDR1 GTSNPN, CDR2 SVGIG (reference sequence). The CDR3 spans 13 residues. V lost 2 bases and J lost 6; bases outside the gene matches: 6. CDR3 amino acids: CAWSTGERAEAFF. The CDR3 bases are TGTGCCTGGAGTACAGGGGAGAGGGCTGAAGCTTTCTTT. Full variable domain (missing parts from reference TRBV30 and TRBJ1-1): SQTIHQWPATLVQPVGSPLSLECTVEGTSNPNLYWYRQAAGRGLQLLFYSVGIGQISSEVPQNLSASRPQDRQFILSSKKLLLSDSGFYLCAWSTGERAEAFFGQGTRLTVV.

V and J are TRBV7-6 and TRBJ1-1, with unresolved D. V dropped 3 bases and J dropped 4 bases, with 6 bases sitting between them. This CDR3 spans 12 amino acids. Germline V gene data show CDR1 as SGHVS and CDR2 as FNYEAQ. The CDR3 region is CASSFPGTEAFF. CDR3 nucleotides: TGTGCCAGCAGCTTTCCGGGCACTGAAGCTTTCTTT.

The gene calls are TRBV3-1 (or the pseudogene TRBV3-2) and TRBJ2-3; 9 nucleotides line up with TRBD1. The V gene's germline CDR1 is LGHDT and CDR2 YNNKEL (reference sequence). The V segment lost 4 bases and the J segment 5 bases; nucleotides outside the gene matches: 10. The CDR3 has 16 amino acids. The CDR3 DNA is TGTGCCAGCAGCCTTACTCCGGGACAGGGAAAAGATACGCAGTATTTT. This translates into CASSLTPGQGKDTQYF.

The genes are TRBV6-5 and TRBJ1-6; D remains ambiguous. V lost 6 bases and J lost 5, with 5 bases in between. The V gene's germline CDR1 is MNHEY and CDR2 SVGAGI. There are 12 residues in the CDR3. The DNA for the CDR3 is TGTGCCAGCAGCCGCGATAATTCACCCCTCCACTTT. This encodes CASSRDNSPLHF.

The CDR3 protein is CASSYSGVSYTF. DNA for the CDR3: TGTGCCAGCAGTTACTCAGGGGTGAGCTACACCTTC. The chain couples TRBV6-6 to TRBJ1-2; D possibly corresponds to TRBD1 (5 bases). V was clipped by 0 bases and J by 9 bases, with 8 bases between them. CDR1 is MNHNY and CDR2 is SVGAGI in the germline V gene (reference sequence). The CDR3 spans 12 residues.

On this clone: This specimen includes other DNA sequences encoding the same CDR3. This chain links TRBV12-3 or TRBV12-4 with TRBJ1-5; no clear D gene. This CDR3 has 13 amino acids. The V gene lost 2 bases and the J gene lost 6 bases, with 8 bases spanning the gap. The CDR3 reads CASSLKEGQPQHF. The CDR3 coding sequence is TGTGCCAGCAGTTTAAAAGAGGGTCAGCCCCAGCATTTT.

The chain carries TRBV19 and TRBJ1-1, with 7 bases aligning to TRBD1. Germline trimming cut 4 bases from V and 7 bases from J; bases unmatched to any gene: 6. CDR1 is LNHDA, CDR2 SQIVND, per germline (reference sequence). The CDR3 is 13 residues long. CDR3 amino acids: CASSTRQGGEAFF. The CDR3 nucleotides read TGTGCCAGTAGTACGCGACAGGGCGGTGAAGCTTTCTTT. The complete variable domain, with remaining parts taken from reference TRBV19 and TRBJ1-1, reads DGGITQSPKYLFRKEGQNVTLSCEQNLNHDAMYWYRQDPGQGLRLIYYSQIVNDFQKGDIAEGYSVSREKKESFPLTVTSAQKNPTAFYLCASSTRQGGEAFFGQGTRLTVV.

The J gene is TRBJ1-2, the V gene TRBV4-1; D remains ambiguous. V was pared by 4 bases and J by 8 bases, with 20 bases between. This CDR3 comprises 15 residues. The germline V gene has CDR1 MGHRA and CDR2 YSYEKL. The CDR3 spells CASSPHPRLTGGYTF. CDR3 DNA sequence: TGCGCCAGCAGCCCTCACCCCCGTTTAACGGGGGGCTACACCTTC.

This clone was seen more than once but under ten times. V gene TRBV25-1 combines with J gene TRBJ2-6; D is ambiguous. With 8 bases removed from V and 2 bases from J, the gap between germline ends came to 7 bases. Germline V gene sequence: CDR1 MGHDK, CDR2 SYGVNS. This CDR3 comprises 13 residues. CDR3 protein: CASRPPGANVLTF. CDR3 bases: TGTGCCAGCCGTCCTCCTGGGGCCAACGTCCTGACTTTC.

This clone has just one count. The CDR3 is CASSENLAGDTDTQYF. In DNA, the CDR3 is TGTGCCAGCAGTGAGAACCTAGCGGGGGACACAGATACGCAGTATTTT. The rearrangement joins TRBV6-1 to TRBJ2-3, with 10 bases that match TRBD2. V was pared by 3 bases and J by 2 bases, with 5 bases of the junction left unmatched. Germline V gene data show CDR1 as MNHNS and CDR2 as SASEGT. The CDR3 loop spans 16 amino acids.

The rearrangement joins TRBV12-5 to TRBJ1-1; D is perhaps TRBD1 (5 bases). The CDR3 contains 13 residues. Between the trimmed V and J ends, which lost 5 bases and 7 bases, there was a span of 14 bases. The germline V gene has CDR1 LGHNT and CDR2 FRNRAP. The CDR3: CASGGDSSFEAFF. DNA for the CDR3: TGTGCTAGTGGTGGCGACAGTTCTTTTGAAGCTTTCTTT.

This clone was seen just once. The rearrangement uses TRBV6-2 or TRBV6-3 and TRBJ1-1; maybe TRBD1 (6 bases). The V gene lost 3 bases and the J gene lost 0 bases, with 11 bases spanning the gap. The CDR3 contains 15 residues. Germline V lookup: CDR1 MNHEY, CDR2 SVGEGT. For the CDR3, the DNA is TGTGCCAGCAGTTATCACAGGGTCATGAACACTGAAGCTTTCTTT. It translates to CASSYHRVMNTEAFF.

This clone was observed once. V usage is TRBV28 and J usage is TRBJ2-1; no clear D gene. Germline V lookup: CDR1 MDHEN, CDR2 SYDVKM. V was cut by 1 base and J by 2 bases, with 12 bases left in between. There are 16 residues in the CDR3. CDR3 DNA sequence: TGTGCCAGCAGTTTATTGCGGAGCACCACCTACAATGAGCAGTTCTTC. Amino acid sequence: CASSLLRSTTYNEQFF.